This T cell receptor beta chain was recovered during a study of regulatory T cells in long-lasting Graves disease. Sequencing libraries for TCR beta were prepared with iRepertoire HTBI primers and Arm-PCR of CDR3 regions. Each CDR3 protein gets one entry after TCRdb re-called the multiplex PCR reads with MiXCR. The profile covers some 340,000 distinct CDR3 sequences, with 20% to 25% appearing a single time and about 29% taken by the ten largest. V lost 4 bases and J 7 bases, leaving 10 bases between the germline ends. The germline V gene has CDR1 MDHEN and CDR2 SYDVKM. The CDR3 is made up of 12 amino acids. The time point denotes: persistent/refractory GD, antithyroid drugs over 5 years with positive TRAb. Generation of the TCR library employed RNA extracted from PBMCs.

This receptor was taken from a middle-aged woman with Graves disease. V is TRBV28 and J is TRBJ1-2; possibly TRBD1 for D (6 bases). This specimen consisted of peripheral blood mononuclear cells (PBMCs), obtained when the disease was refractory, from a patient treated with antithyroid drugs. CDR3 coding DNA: TGTGCCAGCAGTTCGGGGGGGCTTGGCTACACCTTC. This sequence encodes CASSSGGLGYTF.